Given below is one T cell receptor beta chain in context. These data come from a study of blood T cell repertoires in COVID-19. Background on the study: Acute and convalescent COVID-19 specimens originated in the United States, Italy and Spain. T cells, B-cell-depleted T cells, or PBMCs supplied cDNA or gDNA.

In the authors' workflow: Reference gene primer amplification in the assay estimated nucleated cell counts. Here immunoSEQ multiplex PCR was the method, and the copy in TCRdb shows in-frame clones only, minus some. V, J and clone size derive from that table, while D and trimming were established from the DNA sequence. The table records 150,000 to 200,000 clones, about 86% of them present only once. The germline gives CDR1 SGHRS, CDR2 YFSETQ. This CDR3 contains 16 residues. The V and J ends lost 4 bases and 5 bases, in that order; junction bases with no gene match: 12. Sequencing used peripheral blood. The clonotype originates from a man aged 45-65 years with active or convalescent COVID-19. The chain has TRBV5-1 and TRBJ2-3; 8 bases are a match to TRBD1. In nucleotides, the CDR3 is TGCGCCAGCAGCCTAGGGACAGGCCCCGGAGGAGATACGCAGTATTTT. Protein product: CASSLGTGPGGDTQYF.